The 16 T cell receptor beta chains given below trace back to one sample, sequenced in a study of blood T cell repertoires in COVID-19. Sequencing was performed with immunoSEQ multiplex PCR; in TCRdb, only in-frame clones are kept and a portion is missing. This repertoire shows around 250,000 clones, around 86% found once; its top ten account for over 2%. The sample was peripheral blood. The receptor set was obtained from a man aged 25 to 45 who had recovered from COVID-19.

V is TRBV6-6 and J is TRBJ1-2; no clear D gene. Looked up from germline, CDR1 is MNHNY and CDR2 is SVGAGI (reference sequence). CDR3 length: 13 residues. Between the trimmed V and J ends, which lost 6 bases and 6 bases, there was a span of 14 bases. CDR3 in DNA: TGTGCCAGCAGCAGTTTTACAGAAAATGGCTACACCTTC. Amino acids: CASSSFTENGYTF.

This sequence joins TRBV3-1 (or the pseudogene TRBV3-2) and TRBJ2-5; 7 nucleotides agree with TRBD2. CDR1 is LGHDT and CDR2 is YNNKEL in the germline V gene (reference sequence). The CDR3 spans 16 residues. Trimming took 0 bases from V and 4 from J; bases not matched to a gene: 8. The CDR3 protein is CASSQEGGKDRETQYF. CDR3 sequence (DNA): TGTGCCAGCAGCCAAGAGGGGGGGAAGGATAGAGAGACCCAGTACTTC.

CDR3 sequence reads: CASSSTSGGADEQFF. The CDR3, as DNA: TGTGCCAGCAGCTCGACTAGCGGGGGGGCGGATGAGCAGTTCTTC. The rearrangement uses TRBV7-9 and TRBJ2-1; 14 bases are shared with TRBD2. CDR1 and CDR2 (germline): SEHNR, FQNEAQ (reference sequence). The CDR3 loop spans 15 amino acids. V shed 4 bases and J 8 bases; nucleotides not matched to a gene: 4.

This chain uses TRBV19 with TRBJ2-5, with D possibly matching TRBD2 (7 bases). Trimming pared 3 bases from V and 2 bases from J, leaving 22 bases between. The CDR3 is made up of 18 amino acids. Looked up from germline, CDR1 is LNHDA and CDR2 is SQIVND (reference sequence). CDR3 amino acids: CASSILGGDFHRQETQYF. The DNA for the CDR3 is TGTGCCAGTAGTATTTTAGGGGGGGACTTCCACCGACAAGAGACCCAGTACTTC.

This clone was detected only once. The chain employs TRBV25-1 and TRBJ2-7, with TRBD1 matching 7 bases. CDR1 is MGHDK, CDR2 SYGVNS, per germline. V shed 5 bases, J shed 3 bases, and the junction held 7 bases outside the gene matches. The CDR3 consists of 14 residues. CDR3 protein: CASSPRGQRYEQYF. CDR3 bases: TGTGCCAGCAGTCCCCGGGGACAGCGCTACGAGCAGTACTTC.

The chain employs TRBV19 and TRBJ2-6, with 7 bases fitting TRBD1. There are 18 residues in the CDR3. The ends lost 6 bases at V and 9 bases at J; junction bases unmatched: 20. Germline CDR1 is LNHDA and CDR2 is SQIVND (reference sequence). The CDR3, as DNA: TGTGCCAGTAGCTCGGGACAGCCTCGGCCTAAGGTTTACAACGTCCTGACTTTC. This codes for CASSSGQPRPKVYNVLTF.

The gene calls are TRBV2 and TRBJ1-5, with D possibly matching TRBD1 (6 bases). This CDR3 spans 15 amino acids. V lost 8 bases, J lost 7 bases, and 21 bases lay in between. Germline V gives CDR1 SNHLY, CDR2 FYNNEI. Written as DNA, the CDR3 is TGTGCCAGCTCCCTCTCGGGGGGCCAACAACAGCCCCAGCATTTT. Protein: CASSLSGGQQQPQHF.

The CDR3 is CASWTGGKRDTQYF. The CDR3 DNA is TGTGCCAGCTGGACGGGGGGGAAGAGAGATACGCAGTATTTT. The rearrangement joins TRBV6-5 to TRBJ2-3; 8 bases agree with TRBD2. Per germline, CDR1 MNHEY and CDR2 SVGAGI. The junction had 9 bases not matched to a gene; V was cut back by 8 bases and J by 5 bases. The CDR3 spans 14 residues.

V is TRBV6-5 and J is TRBJ1-1; the D is unclear. Germline lookup yields CDR1 MNHEY and CDR2 SVGAGI. V was trimmed by 2 bases and J by 4 bases, leaving 11 bases between them. The CDR3 covers 14 residues. In nucleotides, the CDR3 is TGTGCCAGCAGTTACGCCGGTTTTACCACTGAAGCTTTCTTT. Its translation: CASSYAGFTTEAFF.

V gene TRBV9 combines with J gene TRBJ2-1; TRBD2 agrees at 7 bases. J was trimmed by 6 bases and V by 4 bases; bases with no gene match: 7. Germline loops: CDR1 SGDLS, CDR2 YYNGEE. This CDR3 has 14 residues. The CDR3 DNA sequence: TGTGCCAGCAGCTTCCGGACTAGTCCCAATGAGCAGTTCTTC. Encoded protein: CASSFRTSPNEQFF.

The chain employs TRBV7-6 and TRBJ1-4; 7 nucleotides line up with TRBD1. V lost 2 bases, J lost 2 bases, and 11 bases stayed unmatched. This CDR3 is built from 18 residues. Germline V gene lookup returns CDR1 SGHVS and CDR2 FNYEAQ. CDR3 in amino acids: CASSLSPTGPATNEKLFF. The CDR3 region has the DNA TGTGCCAGCAGCTTATCCCCGACAGGGCCGGCCACTAATGAAAAACTGTTTTTT.

The chain uses TRBV5-6 and TRBJ2-7; D perhaps matches TRBD2 (6 bases). The CDR3 is 12 residues long. Per germline, CDR1 SGHDT and CDR2 YYEEEE. V shed 5 bases and J shed 4 bases, with 10 bases lying between them. CDR3 nucleotides: TGTGCCAGCAGTGGGACTGAGTACGAGCAGTACTTC. It specifies CASSGTEYEQYF.

Comment on this clone: A junction end diverges from the germline sequence, so it may reflect a read error. The rearrangement uses TRBV7-2 and TRBJ1-1; D is perhaps TRBD1 (6 bases). Germline V CDR1 and CDR2: SGHTA, FQGNSA. The CDR3 extends over 13 amino acids. CDR3 loop: CAGTHHEWTEAFF. The CDR3 DNA follows: TGCGCCGGGACACATCATGAATGGACTGAAGCTTTCTTT.

V is TRBV7-2 and J is TRBJ1-2, with 9 bases matching TRBD1. V shed 3 bases and J 8 bases; nucleotides not matched to a gene: 10. The CDR3 is 15 residues long. Germline V lookup: CDR1 SGHTA, CDR2 FQGNSA. The CDR3 reads CASSLDRGEGDGYTF. CDR3 sequence (DNA): TGTGCCAGCAGCTTGGACAGGGGTGAGGGAGACGGCTACACCTTC.

This CDR3 reads CACNRGRSYEQYF. DNA of the CDR3: TGTGCCTGTAACAGGGGACGGTCCTACGAGCAGTACTTC. V gene TRBV6-5 combines with J gene TRBJ2-7, with 7 bases fitting TRBD1. Germline CDR1 MNHEY, CDR2 SVGAGI. The CDR3 runs 13 residues. The trim removed 11 bases at V and 1 base at J, leaving 8 bases unmatched.

V gene TRBV6-6 combines with J gene TRBJ2-7, with 7 bases that match TRBD2. The CDR3 contains 12 residues. V lost 10 bases, J lost 5 bases, and 8 bases stayed unmatched. The V gene's germline CDR1 is MNHNY and CDR2 SVGAGI (reference sequence). The CDR3 reads CATSRGVHEQYF. The CDR3 DNA reads as TGTGCCACCTCTCGGGGGGTCCACGAGCAGTACTTC.